This T cell receptor beta chain was recorded in a study of T cells in Graves' hyperthyroidism and ophthalmopathy. Germline CDR1 is DFQATT and CDR2 is SNEGSKA (reference sequence). Trimming stripped 6 bases from V and 2 bases from J, with 14 bases between. This CDR3 is built from 13 residues. Many counts were recorded for this clonotype. Amplification targeted TCR beta CDR3 regions from RNA transcripts. The primer set for the first-round RT-PCR of the TCR CDR3 was HTBI. TCRdb reanalysed the multiplex PCR reads using MiXCR and keeps one entry per CDR3 protein. The sample lists more than 350,000 distinct CDR3 sequences; roughly 15% were seen once.

The sequence was collected from a woman aged 60-70 years with Graves' ophthalmopathy. The rearrangement joins TRBV20-1 to TRBJ2-7; a possible D gene is TRBD2 (6 bases). Sequencing used blood. CDR3 residues: CSAFLGGTYEQYF. Here the CDR3 DNA reads TGCAGTGCGTTTTTGGGCGGGACCTACGAGCAGTACTTC.